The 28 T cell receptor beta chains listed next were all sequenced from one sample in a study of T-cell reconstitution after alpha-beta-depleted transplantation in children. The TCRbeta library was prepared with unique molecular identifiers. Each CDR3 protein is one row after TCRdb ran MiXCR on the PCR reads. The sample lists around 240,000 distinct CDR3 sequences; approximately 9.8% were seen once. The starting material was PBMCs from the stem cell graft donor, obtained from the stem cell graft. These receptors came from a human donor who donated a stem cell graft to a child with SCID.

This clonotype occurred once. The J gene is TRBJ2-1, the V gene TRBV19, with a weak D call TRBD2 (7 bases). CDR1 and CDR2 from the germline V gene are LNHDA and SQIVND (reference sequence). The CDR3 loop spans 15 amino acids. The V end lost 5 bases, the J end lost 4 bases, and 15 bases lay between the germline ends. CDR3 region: CASSPAGARYNEQFF. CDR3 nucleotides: TGTGCCAGTAGTCCTGCGGGGGCCCGTTACAATGAGCAGTTCTTC.

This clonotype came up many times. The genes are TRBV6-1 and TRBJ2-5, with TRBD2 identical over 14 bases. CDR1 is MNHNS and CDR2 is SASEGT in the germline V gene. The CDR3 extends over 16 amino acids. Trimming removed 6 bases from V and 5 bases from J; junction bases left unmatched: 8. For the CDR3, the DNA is TGTGCCAGCAGACCCGGACTAGCGGGGGGATGGGAGACCCAGTACTTC. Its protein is CASRPGLAGGWETQYF.

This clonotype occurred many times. In DNA form, the CDR3 reads TGTGCCAGCTCACCAATCCACGGACAGGGGTACTTAGAGCAGTACTTC. It codes for CASSPIHGQGYLEQYF. The V gene is TRBV18, the J gene TRBJ2-7; 9 nucleotides align to TRBD1. The V gene's germline CDR1 is KGHSH and CDR2 LQKENI. The CDR3 runs to 16 residues. Trimming took 2 bases from V and 7 from J; bases not matched to a gene: 12.

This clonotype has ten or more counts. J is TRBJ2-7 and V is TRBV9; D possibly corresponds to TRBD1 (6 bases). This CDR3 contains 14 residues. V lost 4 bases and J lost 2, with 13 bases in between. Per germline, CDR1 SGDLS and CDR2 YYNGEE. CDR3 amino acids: CASSFRDTTYEQYF. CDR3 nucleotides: TGTGCCAGCAGCTTCCGGGACACGACCTACGAGCAGTACTTC.

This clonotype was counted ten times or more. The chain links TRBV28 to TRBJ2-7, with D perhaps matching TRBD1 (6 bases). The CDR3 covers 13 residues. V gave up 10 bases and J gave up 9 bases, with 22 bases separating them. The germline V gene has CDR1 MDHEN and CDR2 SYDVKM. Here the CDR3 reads CATLRDKAVGQYF. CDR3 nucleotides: TGTGCCACCCTCCGGGACAAGGCGGTCGGGCAGTACTTC.

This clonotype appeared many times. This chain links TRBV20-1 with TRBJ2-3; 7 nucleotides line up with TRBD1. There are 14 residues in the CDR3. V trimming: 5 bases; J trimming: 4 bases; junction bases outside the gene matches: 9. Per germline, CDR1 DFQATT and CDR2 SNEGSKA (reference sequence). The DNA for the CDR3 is TGCAGTGCTGATCACAGGGGTGGCGCAGATACGCAGTATTTT. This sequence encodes CSADHRGGADTQYF.

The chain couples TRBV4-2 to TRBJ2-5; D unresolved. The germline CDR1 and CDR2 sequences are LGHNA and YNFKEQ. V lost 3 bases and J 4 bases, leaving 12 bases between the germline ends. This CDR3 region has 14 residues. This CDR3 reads CASSQASPVETQYF. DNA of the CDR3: TGTGCCAGCAGCCAGGCATCCCCAGTAGAGACCCAGTACTTC.

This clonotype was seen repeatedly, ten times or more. CDR3 nucleotides: TGTGCCAGCAGCGTAACAGGGGCCAACTACAATGAGCAGTTCTTC. It yields the protein CASSVTGANYNEQFF. The chain employs TRBV5-5 and TRBJ2-1; TRBD1 matches at 7 bases. The CDR3 consists of 15 residues. CDR1 and CDR2 (germline): SGHKS, YYEKEE (reference sequence). The V segment lost 4 bases and the J segment 3 bases; nucleotides outside the gene matches: 7.

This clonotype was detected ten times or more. CDR3 in DNA: TGTGCCAGCAGTAGAGCGGGACAGAGCTTCATGAACACTGAAGCTTTCTTT. Translation gives CASSRAGQSFMNTEAFF. V usage is TRBV6-2 or TRBV6-3 and J usage is TRBJ1-1; 7 bases agree with TRBD1. Germline V lookup: CDR1 MNHEY, CDR2 SVGEGT. The CDR3 covers 17 residues. After removal of 5 bases from V and 0 bases from J, the junction contained 12 bases not matched to a gene.

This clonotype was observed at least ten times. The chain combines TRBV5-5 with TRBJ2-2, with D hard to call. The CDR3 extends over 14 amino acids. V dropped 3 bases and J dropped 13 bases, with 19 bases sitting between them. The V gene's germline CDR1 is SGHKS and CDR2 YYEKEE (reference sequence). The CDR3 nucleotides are TGTGCCAGCAGCTCACAAGTAGGGCCTCTGGGGCTGTTTTTT. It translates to CASSSQVGPLGLFF.

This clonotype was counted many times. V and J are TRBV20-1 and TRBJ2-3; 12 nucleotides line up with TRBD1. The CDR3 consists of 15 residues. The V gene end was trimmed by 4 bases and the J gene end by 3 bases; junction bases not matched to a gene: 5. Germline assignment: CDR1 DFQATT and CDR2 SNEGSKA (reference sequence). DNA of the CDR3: TGCAGTGCTAACCGGGACAGGGGGCTGACAGATACGCAGTATTTT. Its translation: CSANRDRGLTDTQYF.

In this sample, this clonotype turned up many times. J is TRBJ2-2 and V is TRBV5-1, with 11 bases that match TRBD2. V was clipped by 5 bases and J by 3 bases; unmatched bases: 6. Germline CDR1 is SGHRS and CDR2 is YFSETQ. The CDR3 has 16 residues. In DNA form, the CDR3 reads TGCGCCAGCAGTTCGCTAGCGGGGGGCGACACCGGGGAGCTGTTTTTT. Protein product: CASSSLAGGDTGELFF.

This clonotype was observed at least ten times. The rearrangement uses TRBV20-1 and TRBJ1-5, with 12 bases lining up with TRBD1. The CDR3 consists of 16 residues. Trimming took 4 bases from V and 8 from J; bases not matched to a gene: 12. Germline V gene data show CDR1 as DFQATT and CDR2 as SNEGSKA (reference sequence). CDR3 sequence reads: CSATRPGQGAWEPQHF. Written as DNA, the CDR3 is TGCAGTGCTACCCGACCGGGACAGGGGGCCTGGGAGCCCCAGCATTTT.

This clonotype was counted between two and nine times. The CDR3 coding sequence is TGTGCCAGCAGCCCGGGGACTAGCACCTACAATGAGCAGTTCTTC. Protein product: CASSPGTSTYNEQFF. The rearrangement joins TRBV5-8 to TRBJ2-1, with 9 bases fitting TRBD2. The CDR3 has 15 residues. V shed 4 bases, J shed 2 bases, and the junction held 4 bases outside the gene matches. Germline CDR1 and CDR2: SGHTS and YDEGEE.

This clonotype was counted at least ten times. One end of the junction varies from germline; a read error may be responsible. CDR3 sequence (DNA): TGCGCCACCAGCCTAGCGGGGCTGGACAATGAGCAGTTCTTC. Its protein is CATSLAGLDNEQFF. V gene TRBV5-1 combines with J gene TRBJ2-1, with 9 bases identical to TRBD2. Per the germline V gene, CDR1 is SGHRS and CDR2 is YFSETQ. This CDR3 has 14 residues.

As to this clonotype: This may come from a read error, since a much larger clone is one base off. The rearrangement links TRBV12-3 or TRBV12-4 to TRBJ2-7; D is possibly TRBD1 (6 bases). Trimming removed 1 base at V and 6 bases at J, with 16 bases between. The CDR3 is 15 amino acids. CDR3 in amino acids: CASSLGTRQVCEQYF. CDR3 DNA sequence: TGTGCCAGCAGTTTAGGTACACGACAGGTATGCGAGCAGTACTTC.

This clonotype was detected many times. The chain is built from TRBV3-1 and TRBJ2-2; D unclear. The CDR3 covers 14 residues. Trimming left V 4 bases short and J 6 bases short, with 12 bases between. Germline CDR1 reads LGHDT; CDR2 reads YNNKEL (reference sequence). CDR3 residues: CASSPVLGPGELFF. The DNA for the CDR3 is TGTGCCAGCAGCCCCGTACTGGGTCCCGGGGAGCTGTTTTTT.

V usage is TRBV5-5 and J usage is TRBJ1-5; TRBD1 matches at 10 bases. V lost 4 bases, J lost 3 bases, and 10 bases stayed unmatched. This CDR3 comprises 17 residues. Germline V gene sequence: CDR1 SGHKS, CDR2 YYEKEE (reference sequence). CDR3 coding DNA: TGTGCCAGCAGCGGCTCCGGGACAGGGGCTAACAATCAGCCCCAGCATTTT. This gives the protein CASSGSGTGANNQPQHF.

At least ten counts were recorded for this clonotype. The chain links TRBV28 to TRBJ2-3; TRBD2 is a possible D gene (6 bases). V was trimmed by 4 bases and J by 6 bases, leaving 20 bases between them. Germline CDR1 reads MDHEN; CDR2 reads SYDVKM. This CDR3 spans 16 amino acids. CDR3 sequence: CASSYPLEGPGDTQYF. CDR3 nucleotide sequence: TGTGCCAGCAGTTACCCCCTGGAGGGCCCAGGGGATACGCAGTATTTT. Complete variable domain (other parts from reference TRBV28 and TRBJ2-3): DVKVTQSSRYLVKRTGEKVFLECVQDMDHENMFWYRQDPGLGLRLIYFSYDVKMKEKGDIPEGYSVSREKKERFSLILESASTNQTSMYLCASSYPLEGPGDTQYFGPGTRLTVL.

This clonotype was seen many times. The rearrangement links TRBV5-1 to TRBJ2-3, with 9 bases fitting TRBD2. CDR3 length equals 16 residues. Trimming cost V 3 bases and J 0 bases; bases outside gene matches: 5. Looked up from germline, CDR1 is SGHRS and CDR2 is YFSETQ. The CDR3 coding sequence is TGCGCCAGCAGCTCGGGGCTAGCGGGGAGCACAGATACGCAGTATTTT. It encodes CASSSGLAGSTDTQYF.

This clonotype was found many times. The CDR3 protein is CASSFGLFQGATEAFF. The CDR3 coding sequence is TGTGCCAGCAGTTTTGGTTTATTCCAGGGTGCCACTGAAGCTTTCTTT. V gene TRBV27 combines with J gene TRBJ1-1, with a possible D match to TRBD1 (5 bases). CDR1 and CDR2 (germline): MNHEY, SMNVEV (reference sequence). This CDR3 contains 16 residues. Trimming stripped 3 bases from V and 4 bases from J, with 18 bases between.

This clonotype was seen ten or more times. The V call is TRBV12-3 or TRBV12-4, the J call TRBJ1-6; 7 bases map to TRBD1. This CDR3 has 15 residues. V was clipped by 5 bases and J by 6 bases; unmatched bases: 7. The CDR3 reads CASSSRDSSNSPLHF. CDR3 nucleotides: TGTGCCAGCAGTAGCCGGGACAGTTCTAATTCACCCCTCCACTTT.

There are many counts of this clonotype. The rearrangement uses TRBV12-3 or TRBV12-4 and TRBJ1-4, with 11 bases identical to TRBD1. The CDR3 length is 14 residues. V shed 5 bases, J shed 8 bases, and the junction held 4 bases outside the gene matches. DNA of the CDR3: TGTGCCAGCAGTCTCCGGGACAGGGGGGAAAAACTGTTTTTT. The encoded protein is CASSLRDRGEKLFF.

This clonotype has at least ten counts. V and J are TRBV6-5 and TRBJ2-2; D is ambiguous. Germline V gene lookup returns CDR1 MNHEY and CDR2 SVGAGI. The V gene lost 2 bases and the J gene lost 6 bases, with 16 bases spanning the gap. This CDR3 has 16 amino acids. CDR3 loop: CASSYGQWSGAGELFF. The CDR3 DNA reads TGTGCCAGCAGTTACGGCCAGTGGAGTGGGGCCGGGGAGCTGTTTTTT.

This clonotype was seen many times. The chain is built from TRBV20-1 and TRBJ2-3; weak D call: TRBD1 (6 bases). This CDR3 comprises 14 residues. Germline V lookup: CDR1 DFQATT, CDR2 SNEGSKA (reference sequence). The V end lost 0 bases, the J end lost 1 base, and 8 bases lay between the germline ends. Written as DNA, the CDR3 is TGCAGTGCTAGAGATCCAGGGGGCACAGATACGCAGTATTTT. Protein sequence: CSARDPGGTDTQYF.

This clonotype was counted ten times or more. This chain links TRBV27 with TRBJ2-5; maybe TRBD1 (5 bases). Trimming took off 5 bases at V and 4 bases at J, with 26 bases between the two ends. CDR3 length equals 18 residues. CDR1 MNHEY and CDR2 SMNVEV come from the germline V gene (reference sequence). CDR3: CASSPPVKGRAPLETQYF. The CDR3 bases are TGTGCCAGCAGTCCGCCAGTAAAGGGCAGGGCGCCTCTAGAGACCCAGTACTTC.

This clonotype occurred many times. This CDR3 is CSVKQGSQNTEAFF. CDR3 sequence (DNA): TGCAGCGTTAAACAGGGCTCGCAGAACACTGAAGCTTTCTTT. This chain joins TRBV29-1 and TRBJ1-1; D is perhaps TRBD1 (6 bases). The CDR3 has 14 amino acids. Germline lookup yields CDR1 SQVTM and CDR2 ANQGSEA. Deletions cut 5 bases from V and 1 base from J, with 14 bases between.

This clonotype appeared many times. The CDR3 DNA reads as TGTGCCAGCAGTTTAGGAGGGGAAGGTCAGCCCCAGCATTTT. Amino acids: CASSLGGEGQPQHF. The V and J genes are TRBV27 and TRBJ1-5; the D gene is possibly TRBD1 (5 bases). Trimming left V 2 bases short and J 6 bases short, with 11 bases between. In germline, CDR1 is MNHEY, CDR2 SMNVEV (reference sequence). CDR3 size: 14 residues.